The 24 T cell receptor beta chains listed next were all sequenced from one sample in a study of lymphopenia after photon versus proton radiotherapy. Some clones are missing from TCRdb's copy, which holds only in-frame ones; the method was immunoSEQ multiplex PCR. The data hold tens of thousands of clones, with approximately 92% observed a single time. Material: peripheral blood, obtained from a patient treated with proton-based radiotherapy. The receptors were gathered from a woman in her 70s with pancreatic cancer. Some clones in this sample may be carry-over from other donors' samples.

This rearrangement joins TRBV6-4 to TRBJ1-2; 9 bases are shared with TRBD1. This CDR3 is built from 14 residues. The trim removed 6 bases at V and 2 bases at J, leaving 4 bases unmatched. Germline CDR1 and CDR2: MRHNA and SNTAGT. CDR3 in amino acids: CASSADRGNYGYTF. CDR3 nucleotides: TGTGCCAGCAGCGCGGACAGGGGAAACTATGGCTACACCTTC.

CDR3 in DNA: TGTGCCAGCAGTTTAGGAGGACAGGGATTCAACTATGGCTACACCTTC. This translates into CASSLGGQGFNYGYTF. The chain uses TRBV28 and TRBJ1-2, with TRBD1 matching 8 bases. The ends lost 2 bases at V and 2 bases at J; junction bases unmatched: 7. The CDR3 spans 16 residues. In germline, CDR1 is MDHEN, CDR2 SYDVKM.

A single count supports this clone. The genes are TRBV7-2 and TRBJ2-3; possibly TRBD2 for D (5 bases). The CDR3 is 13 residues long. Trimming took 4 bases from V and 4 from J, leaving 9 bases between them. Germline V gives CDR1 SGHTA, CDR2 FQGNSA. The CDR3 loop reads CASSWTSADTQYF. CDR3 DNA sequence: TGTGCCAGCAGCTGGACTTCCGCAGATACGCAGTATTTT. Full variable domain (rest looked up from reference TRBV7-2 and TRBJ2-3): GAGVSQSPSNKVTEKGKDVELRCDPISGHTALYWYRQSLGQGLEFLIYFQGNSAPDKSGLPSDRFSAERTGGSVSTLTIQRTQQEDSAVYLCASSWTSADTQYFGPGTRLTVL.

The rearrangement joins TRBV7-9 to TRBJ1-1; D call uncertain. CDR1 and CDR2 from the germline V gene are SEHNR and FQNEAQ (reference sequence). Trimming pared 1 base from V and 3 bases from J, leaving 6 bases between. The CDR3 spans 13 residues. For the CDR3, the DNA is TGTGCCAGCAGCTTAGGATTGGACACTGAAGCTTTCTTT. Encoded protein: CASSLGLDTEAFF.

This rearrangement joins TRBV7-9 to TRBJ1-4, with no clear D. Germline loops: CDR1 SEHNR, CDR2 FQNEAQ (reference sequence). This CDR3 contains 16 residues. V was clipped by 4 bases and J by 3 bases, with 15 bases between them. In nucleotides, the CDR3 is TGTGCCAGCAGCTATCCCAGTGGCCCCTCTAATGAAAAACTGTTTTTT. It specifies CASSYPSGPSNEKLFF.

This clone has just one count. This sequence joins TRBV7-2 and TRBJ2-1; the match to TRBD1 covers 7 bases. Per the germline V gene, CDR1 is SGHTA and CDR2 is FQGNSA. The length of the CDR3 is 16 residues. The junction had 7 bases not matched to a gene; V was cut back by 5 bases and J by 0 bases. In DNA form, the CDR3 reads TGTGCCAGCAGCCCAACAGGGGTAAGCTCCTACAATGAGCAGTTCTTC. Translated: CASSPTGVSSYNEQFF. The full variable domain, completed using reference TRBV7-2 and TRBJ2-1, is GAGVSQSPSNKVTEKGKDVELRCDPISGHTALYWYRQSLGQGLEFLIYFQGNSAPDKSGLPSDRFSAERTGGSVSTLTIQRTQQEDSAVYLCASSPTGVSSYNEQFFGPGTRLTVL.

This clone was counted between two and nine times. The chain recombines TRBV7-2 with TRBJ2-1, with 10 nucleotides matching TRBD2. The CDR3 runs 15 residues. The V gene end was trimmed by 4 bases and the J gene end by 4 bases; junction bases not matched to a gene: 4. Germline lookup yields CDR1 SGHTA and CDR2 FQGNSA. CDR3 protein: CASSYTSGAYNEQFF. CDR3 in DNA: TGTGCCAGCAGCTATACTAGCGGGGCTTACAATGAGCAGTTCTTC.

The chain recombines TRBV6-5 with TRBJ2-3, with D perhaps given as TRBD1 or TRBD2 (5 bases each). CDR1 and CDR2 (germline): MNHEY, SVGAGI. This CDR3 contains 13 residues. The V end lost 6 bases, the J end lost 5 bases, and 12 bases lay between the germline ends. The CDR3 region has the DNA TGTGCCAGCAGGGAGAGGGACCGAGATACGCAGTATTTT. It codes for CASRERDRDTQYF.

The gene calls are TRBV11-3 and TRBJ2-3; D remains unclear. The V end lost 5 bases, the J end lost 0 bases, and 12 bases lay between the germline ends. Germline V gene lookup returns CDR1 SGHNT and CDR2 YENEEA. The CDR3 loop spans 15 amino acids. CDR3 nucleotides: TGTGCCAGCAGCCCAGGTGGGCTAAGCACAGATACGCAGTATTTT. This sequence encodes CASSPGGLSTDTQYF.

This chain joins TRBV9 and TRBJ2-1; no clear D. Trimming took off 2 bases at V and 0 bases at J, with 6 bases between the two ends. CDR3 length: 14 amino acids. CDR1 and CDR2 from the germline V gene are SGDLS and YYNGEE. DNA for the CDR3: TGTGCCAGCAGCGTCAAGAGCTCCTACAATGAGCAGTTCTTC. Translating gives CASSVKSSYNEQFF.

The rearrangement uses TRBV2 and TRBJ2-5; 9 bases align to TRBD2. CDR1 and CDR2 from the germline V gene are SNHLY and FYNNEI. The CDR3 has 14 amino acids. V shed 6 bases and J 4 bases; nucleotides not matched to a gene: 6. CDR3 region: CASRGTSYRETQYF. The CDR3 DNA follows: TGTGCCAGCAGGGGGACTAGCTACCGAGAGACCCAGTACTTC.

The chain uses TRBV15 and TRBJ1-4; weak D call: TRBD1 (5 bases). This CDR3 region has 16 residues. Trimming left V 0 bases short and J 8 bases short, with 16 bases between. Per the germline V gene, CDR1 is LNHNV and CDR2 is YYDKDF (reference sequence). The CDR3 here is CATSRDFTGGGEKLFF. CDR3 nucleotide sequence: TGTGCCACCAGCAGAGATTTCACAGGTGGAGGAGAAAAACTGTTTTTT.

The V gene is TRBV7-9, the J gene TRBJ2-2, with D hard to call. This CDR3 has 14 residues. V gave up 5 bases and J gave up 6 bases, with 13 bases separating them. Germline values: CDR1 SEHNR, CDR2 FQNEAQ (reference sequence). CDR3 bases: TGTGCCAGCAGCGAAGAACGAAGGCCCGGGGAGCTGTTTTTT. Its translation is CASSEERRPGELFF. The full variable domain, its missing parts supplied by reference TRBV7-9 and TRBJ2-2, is DTGVSQNPRHKITKRGQNVTFRCDPISEHNRLYWYRQTLGQGPEFLTYFQNEAQLEKSRLLSDRFSAERPKGSFSTLEIQRTEQGDSAMYLCASSEERRPGELFFGEGSRLTVL.

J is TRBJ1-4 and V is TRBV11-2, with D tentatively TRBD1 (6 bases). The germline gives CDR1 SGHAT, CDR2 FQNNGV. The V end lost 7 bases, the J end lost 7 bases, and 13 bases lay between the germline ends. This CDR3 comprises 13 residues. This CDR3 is CASTGEGGEKLFF. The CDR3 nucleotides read TGTGCCAGCACCGGGGAGGGGGGTGAAAAACTGTTTTTT.

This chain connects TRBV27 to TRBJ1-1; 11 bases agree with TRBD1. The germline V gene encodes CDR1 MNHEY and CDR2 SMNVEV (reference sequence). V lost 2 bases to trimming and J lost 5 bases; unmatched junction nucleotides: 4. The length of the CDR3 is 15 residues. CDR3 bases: TGTGCCAGCAGTTTAGCGGGACAGGGGGGGACTGAAGCTTTCTTT. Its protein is CASSLAGQGGTEAFF.

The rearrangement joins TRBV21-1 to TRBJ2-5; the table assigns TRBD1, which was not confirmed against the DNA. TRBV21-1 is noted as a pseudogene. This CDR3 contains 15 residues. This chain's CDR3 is CASSVWPRGLGTQYF. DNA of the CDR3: TGTGCCAGCAGCGTATGGCCTAGGGGTCTGGGGACCCAGTACTTC.

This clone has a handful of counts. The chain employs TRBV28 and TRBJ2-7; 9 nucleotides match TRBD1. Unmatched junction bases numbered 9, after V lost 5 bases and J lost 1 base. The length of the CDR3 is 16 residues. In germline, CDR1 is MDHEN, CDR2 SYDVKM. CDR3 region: CASSPYGGTGSYEQYF. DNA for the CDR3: TGTGCCAGCAGTCCTTACGGAGGGACAGGGTCCTACGAGCAGTACTTC.

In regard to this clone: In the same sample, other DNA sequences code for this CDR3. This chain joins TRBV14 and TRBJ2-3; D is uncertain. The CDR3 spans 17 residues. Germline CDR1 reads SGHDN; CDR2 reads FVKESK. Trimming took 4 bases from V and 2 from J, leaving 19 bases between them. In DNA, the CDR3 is TGTGCCAGCAGCCTTGGTGAGATCCGGCTAGTCACAGATACGCAGTATTTT. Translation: CASSLGEIRLVTDTQYF.

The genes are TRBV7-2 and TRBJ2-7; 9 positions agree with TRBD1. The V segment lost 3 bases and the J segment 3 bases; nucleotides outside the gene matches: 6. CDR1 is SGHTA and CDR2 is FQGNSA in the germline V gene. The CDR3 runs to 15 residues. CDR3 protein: CASSLGGTGFYEQYF. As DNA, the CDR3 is TGTGCCAGCAGCTTGGGGGGGACAGGGTTCTACGAGCAGTACTTC.

The CDR3 nucleotides read TGTGCCAGCAGCTTGGCGACGGTGAACACTGAAGCTTTCTTT. Its translation is CASSLATVNTEAFF. V is TRBV5-5 and J is TRBJ1-1; no clear D gene. Deletions cut 0 bases from V and 0 bases from J, with 6 bases between. CDR3 length equals 14 residues. Germline lookup yields CDR1 SGHKS and CDR2 YYEKEE (reference sequence).

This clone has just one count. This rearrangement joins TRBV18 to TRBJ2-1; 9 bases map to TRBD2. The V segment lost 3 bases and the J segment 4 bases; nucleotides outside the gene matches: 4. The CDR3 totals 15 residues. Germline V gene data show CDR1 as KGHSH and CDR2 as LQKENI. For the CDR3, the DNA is TGTGCCAGCTCACCCGGCGGGAGGGCTTACAATGAGCAGTTCTTC. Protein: CASSPGGRAYNEQFF.

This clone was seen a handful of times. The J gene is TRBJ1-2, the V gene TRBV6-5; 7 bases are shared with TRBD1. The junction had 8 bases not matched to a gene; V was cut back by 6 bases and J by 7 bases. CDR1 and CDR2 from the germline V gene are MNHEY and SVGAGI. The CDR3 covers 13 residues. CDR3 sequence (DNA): TGTGCCAGCAGCAGGGGACAGTCTCGTGGCTACACCTTC. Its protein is CASSRGQSRGYTF.

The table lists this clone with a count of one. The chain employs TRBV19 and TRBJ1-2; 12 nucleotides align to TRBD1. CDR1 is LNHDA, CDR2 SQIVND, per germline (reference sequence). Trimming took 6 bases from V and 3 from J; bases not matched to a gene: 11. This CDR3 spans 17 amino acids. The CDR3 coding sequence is TGTGCCAGTAGGCCAGCCGGGACAGGGGGCGTTGACTATGGCTACACCTTC. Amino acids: CASRPAGTGGVDYGYTF. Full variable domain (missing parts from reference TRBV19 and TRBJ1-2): DGGITQSPKYLFRKEGQNVTLSCEQNLNHDAMYWYRQDPGQGLRLIYYSQIVNDFQKGDIAEGYSVSREKKESFPLTVTSAQKNPTAFYLCASRPAGTGGVDYGYTFGSGTRLTVV.

Here the CDR3 reads CASSALDRGAYNEQFF. The CDR3 DNA follows: TGTGCCAGCAGCGCCCTCGACAGGGGAGCCTACAATGAGCAGTTCTTC. The chain employs TRBV9 and TRBJ2-1; 8 bases are a match to TRBD1. CDR1 and CDR2 (germline): SGDLS, YYNGEE. The CDR3 spans 16 residues. J gave up 2 bases and V 3 bases, and 7 bases lay outside the gene matches.